The 7 T cell receptor beta chains given below trace back to one sample, sequenced in a study of cytomegalovirus exposure and HLA in healthy donors. The protocol was immunoSEQ multiplex PCR, while the TCRdb copy is restricted to in-frame clones and leaves out a portion. Of over 100,000 clones listed, under 90% are singletons. Sequencing input: PBMCs. These receptor sequences come from a man aged 30 to 45 in good health and CMV-seronegative.

The chain uses TRBV11-2 and TRBJ1-5; unclear D gene. The CDR3 is 14 residues long. V lost 5 bases, J lost 0 bases, and 8 bases lay in between. Germline V lookup: CDR1 SGHAT, CDR2 FQNNGV. The CDR3 DNA sequence: TGTGCCAGCAGCCAGGAATATAGCAATCAGCCCCAGCATTTT. Residues: CASSQEYSNQPQHF.

The rearrangement joins TRBV19 to TRBJ2-3, with 9 positions matching TRBD1. Trimming cost V 4 bases and J 4 bases; bases outside gene matches: 15. The germline V gene has CDR1 LNHDA and CDR2 SQIVND (reference sequence). The CDR3 extends over 18 amino acids. The CDR3 spells CASSTPRGQGWFADTQYF. The CDR3, as DNA: TGTGCCAGTAGTACCCCAAGGGGACAGGGTTGGTTTGCAGATACGCAGTATTTT.

The V gene is TRBV5-1, the J gene TRBJ2-7; possible D gene TRBD2, 6 bases. The CDR3 extends over 14 amino acids. CDR1 SGHRS and CDR2 YFSETQ come from the germline V gene. Trimming removed 2 bases at V and 4 bases at J, with 13 bases between. CDR3 protein: CASSFGRPGYEQYF. Here the CDR3 DNA reads TGCGCCAGCAGCTTTGGGAGGCCCGGTTACGAGCAGTACTTC.

The chain links TRBV5-1 to TRBJ1-4; D gene unclear. The ends were cut back, 7 bases at V and 0 bases at J, with 10 bases in the middle. Germline CDR1 SGHRS, CDR2 YFSETQ. This CDR3 spans 14 amino acids. CDR3 protein: CASSETATNEKLFF. CDR3 nucleotides: TGCGCCAGCTCGGAAACAGCAACTAATGAAAAACTGTTTTTT.

The chain is built from TRBV5-6 and TRBJ2-7; TRBD1 agrees at 9 bases. Germline assignment: CDR1 SGHDT and CDR2 YYEEEE. The V segment lost 2 bases and the J segment 6 bases; nucleotides outside the gene matches: 6. CDR3 length: 14 residues. The CDR3 sequence is CASSFGTGTREQYF. The CDR3 DNA is TGTGCCAGCAGCTTCGGGACAGGGACCCGCGAGCAGTACTTC.

The chain has TRBV5-1 and TRBJ2-6; D uncertain. Per the germline V gene, CDR1 is SGHRS and CDR2 is YFSETQ. Trimming took off 0 bases at V and 0 bases at J, with 10 bases between the two ends. The CDR3 consists of 17 residues. In DNA, the CDR3 is TGCGCCAGCAGCTTGGCCCCCCCGGGCTCTGGGGCCAACGTCCTGACTTTC. The encoded protein is CASSLAPPGSGANVLTF.

In its sample, this clone was seen once. J is TRBJ1-1 and V is TRBV6-5; TRBD1 is a possible D gene (6 bases). CDR3 size: 14 residues. The germline CDR1 and CDR2 sequences are MNHEY and SVGAGI. Trimming removed 4 bases at V and 0 bases at J, with 9 bases between. CDR3 protein: CASSFGQMNTEAFF. CDR3 sequence (DNA): TGTGCCAGCAGTTTCGGACAGATGAACACTGAAGCTTTCTTT.